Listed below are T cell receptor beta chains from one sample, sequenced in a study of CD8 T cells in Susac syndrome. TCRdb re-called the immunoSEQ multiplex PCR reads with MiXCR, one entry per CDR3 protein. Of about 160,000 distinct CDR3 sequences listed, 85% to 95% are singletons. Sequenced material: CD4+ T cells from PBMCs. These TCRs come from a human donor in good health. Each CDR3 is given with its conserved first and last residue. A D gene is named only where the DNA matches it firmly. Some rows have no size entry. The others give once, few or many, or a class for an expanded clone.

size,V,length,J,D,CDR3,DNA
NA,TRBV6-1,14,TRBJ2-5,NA,CASSEASREGPQYF,TGTGCCAGCAGTGAAGCGAGTAGAGAAGGGCCCCAGTACTTC
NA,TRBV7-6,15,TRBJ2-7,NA,CASSLQGHIDYEQYF,TGTGCCAGCAGCTTGCAGGGACACATCGATTACGAGCAGTACTTC
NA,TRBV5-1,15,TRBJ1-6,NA,CASSPTGQKNSPLHF,TGCGCCAGCAGCCCAACCGGACAGAAGAATTCACCCCTCCACTTT
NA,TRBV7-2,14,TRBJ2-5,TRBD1,CASSFDRAMGTQYF,TGTGCCAGCAGCTTCGACAGGGCGATGGGGACCCAGTACTTC
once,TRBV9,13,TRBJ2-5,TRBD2,CASSVGLAETQYF,TGTGCCAGCAGCGTAGGACTAGCAGAGACCCAGTACTTC
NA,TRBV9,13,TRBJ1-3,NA,CASSVRAGNTIYF,TGTGCCAGCAGCGTCCGGGCTGGAAACACCATATATTTT
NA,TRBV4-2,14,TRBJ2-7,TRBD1,CASSQDWDRGEQYF,TGTGCCAGCAGCCAAGATTGGGACAGGGGCGAGCAGTACTTC
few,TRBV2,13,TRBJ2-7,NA,CASSEDSPGEQYF,TGTGCCAGCAGTGAGGATAGCCCGGGCGAGCAGTACTTC
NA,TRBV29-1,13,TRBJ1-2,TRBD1,CSIRQGGYYGYTF,TGCAGCATACGACAGGGAGGGTACTATGGCTACACCTTC
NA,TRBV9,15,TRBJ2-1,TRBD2,CASSAGTSGNNEQFF,TGTGCCAGCAGCGCCGGGACTAGCGGGAACAATGAGCAGTTCTTC
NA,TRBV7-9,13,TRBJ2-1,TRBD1,CASRQGIGNEQFF,TGTGCCAGCAGACAGGGGATCGGGAATGAGCAGTTCTTC
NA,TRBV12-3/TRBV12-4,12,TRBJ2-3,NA,CASTLTPDTQYF,TGTGCCAGCACCCTAACTCCAGATACGCAGTATTTT
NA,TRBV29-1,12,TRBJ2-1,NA,CSVEDVRNEQFF,TGCAGCGTTGAAGATGTGCGGAATGAGCAGTTCTTC
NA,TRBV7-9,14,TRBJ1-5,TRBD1,CASSSDRANQPQHF,TGTGCCAGCAGCTCGGACAGGGCCAATCAGCCCCAGCATTTT
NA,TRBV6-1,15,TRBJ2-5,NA,CASSEALGRGETQYF,TGTGCCAGCAGTGAAGCGCTGGGGCGCGGGGAGACCCAGTACTTC
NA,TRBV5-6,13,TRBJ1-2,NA,CASSLQGVDGYTF,TGTGCCAGCAGCTTACAGGGCGTCGATGGCTACACCTTC
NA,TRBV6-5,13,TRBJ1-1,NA,CASSNPSKAEAFF,TGTGCCAGCAGTAACCCCTCGAAGGCTGAAGCTTTCTTT
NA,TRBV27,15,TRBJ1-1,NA,CASSFGGLRVSEAFF,TGTGCCAGCAGTTTCGGCGGGTTACGCGTTTCTGAAGCTTTCTTT
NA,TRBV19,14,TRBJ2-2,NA,CASSISWDTGELFF,TGTGCCAGTTCGATTAGCTGGGACACCGGGGAGCTGTTTTTT
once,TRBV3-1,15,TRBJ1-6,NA,CASSRTGPSGSPLHF,TGTGCCAGCAGCCGAACGGGACCGTCTGGGTCACCCCTCCACTTT
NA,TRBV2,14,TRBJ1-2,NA,CASSNDGGESGYTF,TGTGCCAGCAGCAACGACGGAGGCGAGAGTGGCTACACCTTC
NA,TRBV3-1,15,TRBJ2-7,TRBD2,CASSQEGLADYEQYF,TGTGCCAGCAGCCAGGAGGGACTAGCGGACTACGAGCAGTACTTC
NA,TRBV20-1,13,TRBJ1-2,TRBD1,CSAREQGTYGYTF,TGCAGTGCTAGAGAACAGGGGACCTATGGCTACACCTTC
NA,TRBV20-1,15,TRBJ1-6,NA,CSARGTQSYNSPLHF,TGCAGTGCTAGGGGGACACAATCCTATAATTCACCCCTCCACTTT
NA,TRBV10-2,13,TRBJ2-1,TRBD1,CASTVDRVLEQFF,TGCGCCAGCACCGTGGACAGGGTGCTTGAGCAGTTCTTC
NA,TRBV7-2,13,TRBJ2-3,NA,CASSFISVDTQYF,TGTGCCAGCAGCTTCATAAGCGTGGATACGCAGTATTTT
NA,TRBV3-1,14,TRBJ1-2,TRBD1,CASSQGTGHRGYTF,TGTGCCAGCAGCCAAGGGACAGGGCATCGCGGCTACACCTTC
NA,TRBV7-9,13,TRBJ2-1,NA,CASSLTQRDEQFF,TGTGCCAGCAGCTTAACCCAGCGGGATGAGCAGTTCTTC
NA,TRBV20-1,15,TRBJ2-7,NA,CSAREGRGQLYEQYF,TGCAGTGCTAGAGAAGGGCGGGGGCAACTCTACGAGCAGTACTTC
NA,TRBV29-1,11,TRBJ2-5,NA,CSVVLAETQYF,TGCAGCGTTGTTCTAGCGGAGACCCAGTACTTC
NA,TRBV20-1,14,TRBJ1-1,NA,CSARAGHGGTEAFF,TGCAGTGCTAGAGCAGGGCATGGGGGCACTGAAGCTTTCTTT
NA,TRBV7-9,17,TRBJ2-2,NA,CASSLNRGPPNTGELFF,TGTGCCAGCAGCTTAAATAGGGGACCACCGAACACCGGGGAGCTGTTTTTT
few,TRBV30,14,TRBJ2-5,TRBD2,CAWSGLAGFETQYF,TGTGCCTGGAGTGGACTAGCGGGTTTTGAGACCCAGTACTTC
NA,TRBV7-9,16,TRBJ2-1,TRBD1,CASSPPTGGTYNEQFF,TGTGCCAGCAGTCCCCCGACAGGGGGAACCTACAATGAGCAGTTCTTC
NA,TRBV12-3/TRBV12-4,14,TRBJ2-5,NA,CASSVDRYQETQYF,TGTGCCAGCAGTGTTGACAGATACCAAGAGACCCAGTACTTC
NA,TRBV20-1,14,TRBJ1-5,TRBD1,CSAREADRLGPQHF,TGCAGTGCTAGAGAAGCGGACAGGCTGGGGCCCCAGCATTTT
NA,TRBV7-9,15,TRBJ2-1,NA,CASSLVGGEYNEQFF,TGTGCCAGCAGCTTAGTTGGCGGGGAATACAATGAGCAGTTCTTC
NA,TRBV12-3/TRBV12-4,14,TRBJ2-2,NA,CASRPWVNTGELFF,TGTGCCAGCAGACCCTGGGTGAACACCGGGGAGCTGTTTTTT
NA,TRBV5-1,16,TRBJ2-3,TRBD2,CASSLRVAGDTDTQYF,TGCGCCAGCAGCCTACGGGTAGCGGGGGACACAGATACGCAGTATTTT
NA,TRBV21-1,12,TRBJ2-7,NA,CASSTGGGEQYF,TGTGCCAGCAGCACAGGGGGCGGCGAGCAGTACTTC
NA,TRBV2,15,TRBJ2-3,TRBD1,CASRPQGALGDTQYF,TGTGCCAGCAGGCCACAGGGGGCGCTGGGAGATACGCAGTATTTT
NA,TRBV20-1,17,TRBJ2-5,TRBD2,CSASPTSGGAFRETQYF,TGCAGTGCTTCACCGACTAGCGGGGGGGCCTTTAGGGAGACCCAGTACTTC
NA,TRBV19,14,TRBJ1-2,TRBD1,CASTRDSSIYGYTF,TGTGCCAGTACCCGGGACAGCTCGATCTATGGCTACACCTTC
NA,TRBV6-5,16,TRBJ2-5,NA,CASSYSNTLVGETQYF,TGTGCCAGCAGTTACTCGAATACCCTAGTCGGGGAGACCCAGTACTTC
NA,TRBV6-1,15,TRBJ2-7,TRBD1,CASSEPGQNSYEQYF,TGTGCCAGCAGCGAACCGGGACAGAACTCCTACGAGCAGTACTTC
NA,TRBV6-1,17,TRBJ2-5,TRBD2,CASSEYLAGGRGETQYF,TGTGCCAGCAGTGAATACCTAGCGGGGGGCCGAGGAGAGACCCAGTACTTC
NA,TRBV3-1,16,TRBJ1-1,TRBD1,CASSRRTGGGDTEAFF,TGTGCCAGCAGCCGACGTACAGGGGGTGGGGACACTGAAGCTTTCTTT
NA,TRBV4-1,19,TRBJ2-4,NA,CASSPRPLQVSLAKNIQYF,TGCGCCAGCAGCCCCAGACCCCTACAGGTCTCCTTAGCCAAAAACATTCAGTACTTC